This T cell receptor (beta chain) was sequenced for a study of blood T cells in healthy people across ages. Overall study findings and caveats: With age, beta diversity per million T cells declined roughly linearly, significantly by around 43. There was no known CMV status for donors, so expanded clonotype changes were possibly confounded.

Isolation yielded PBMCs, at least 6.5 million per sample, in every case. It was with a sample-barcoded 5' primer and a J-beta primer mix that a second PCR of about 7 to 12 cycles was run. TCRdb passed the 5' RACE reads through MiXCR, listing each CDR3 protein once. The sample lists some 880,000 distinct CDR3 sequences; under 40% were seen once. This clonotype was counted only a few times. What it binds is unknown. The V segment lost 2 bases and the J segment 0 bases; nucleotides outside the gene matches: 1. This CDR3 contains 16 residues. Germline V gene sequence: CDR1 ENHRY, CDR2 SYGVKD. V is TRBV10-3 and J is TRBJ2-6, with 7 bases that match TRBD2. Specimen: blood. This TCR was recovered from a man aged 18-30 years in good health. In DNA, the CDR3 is TGTGCCATCAGTGAGGGGGGGGACTCTGGGGCCAACGTCCTGACTTTC. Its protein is CAISEGGDSGANVLTF.